What follows are 20 T cell receptor beta chains derived from one specimen sequenced in a study of response to subunit inactivated influenza vaccine. Via MiXCR, TCRdb re-called the RT-PCR reads, giving one row per CDR3 protein. The sample includes 550,000 to 600,000 distinct CDR3 sequences, about 11% of them seen just once. Material: PBMCs from blood, obtained on the day of vaccination. The source is a man aged 45-65 years who received an inactivated influenza vaccine.

The chain recombines TRBV20-1 with TRBJ2-4; D remains unclear. This CDR3 spans 14 amino acids. V lost 0 bases to trimming and J lost 0 bases, with 6 bases between them. From germline, CDR1 is DFQATT and CDR2 SNEGSKA (reference sequence). CDR3 nucleotides: TGCAGTGCTAGAGATCGAATAGCCAAAAACATTCAGTACTTC. Encoded protein: CSARDRIAKNIQYF.

The chain is built from TRBV4-2 and TRBJ2-5; possible D gene TRBD2, 6 bases. CDR1 LGHNA and CDR2 YNFKEQ come from the germline V gene. This CDR3 contains 17 residues. V dropped 0 bases and J dropped 7 bases, with 21 bases sitting between them. CDR3 sequence: CASSQDRAAGLLVTQYF. DNA for the CDR3: TGTGCCAGCAGCCAAGACAGGGCAGCGGGCCTGTTGGTGACCCAGTACTTC.

The rearrangement joins TRBV6-1 to TRBJ2-3; D ambiguous. V lost 3 bases, J lost 2 bases, and 6 bases lay in between. CDR3 length equals 13 residues. Germline lookup yields CDR1 MNHNS and CDR2 SASEGT. CDR3 region: CASSEGYTDTQYF. In DNA, the CDR3 is TGTGCCAGCAGTGAGGGCTACACAGATACGCAGTATTTT.

The rearrangement joins TRBV6-5 to TRBJ2-3, with 13 bases fitting TRBD2. Trimming at V came to 0 bases and at J to 5 bases, leaving 2 bases not matched to a gene. The CDR3 consists of 16 residues. Germline CDR1 and CDR2: MNHEY and SVGAGI. The CDR3 nucleotides are TGTGCCAGCAGTTACTCCGGGACTAGCGGGATAGATACGCAGTATTTT. Translating gives CASSYSGTSGIDTQYF.

The chain has TRBV14 and TRBJ2-7; 9 positions match TRBD2. Germline-derived CDR1 and CDR2 are SGHDN and FVKESK. The CDR3 is 16 residues long. V lost 4 bases to trimming and J lost 7 bases; unmatched junction nucleotides: 14. The CDR3 region has the DNA TGTGCCAGCAGCCGATCCGTAGGGGATGGACTAGCGGAGCAGTACTTC. Protein product: CASSRSVGDGLAEQYF. The full variable domain, with the rest looked up from reference TRBV14 and TRBJ2-7, is EAGVTQFPSHSVIEKGQTVTLRCDPISGHDNLYWYRRVMGKEIKFLLHFVKESKQDESGMPNNRFLAERTGGTYSTLKVQPAELEDSGVYFCASSRSVGDGLAEQYFGPGTRLTVT.

This chain uses TRBV6-2 or TRBV6-3 with TRBJ2-7; weak D call: TRBD1 (5 bases). The CDR3 is made up of 15 amino acids. The germline V and J ends were trimmed by 2 bases and 2 bases, with 13 bases remaining between them. CDR1 and CDR2 from the germline V gene are MNHEY and SVGEGT. For the CDR3, the DNA is TGTGCCAGCAGTTACGCCTACAGGAAACCCTACGAGCAGTACTTC. Encoded protein: CASSYAYRKPYEQYF.

This clonotype has a handful of counts. The chain links TRBV27 to TRBJ1-5; D is undetermined. V was trimmed by 8 bases and J by 3 bases, leaving 11 bases between them. The CDR3 consists of 13 residues. Germline V gives CDR1 MNHEY, CDR2 SMNVEV (reference sequence). CDR3 sequence: CASGTGYNQPQHF. CDR3 nucleotide sequence: TGTGCCAGCGGCACGGGATACAATCAGCCCCAGCATTTT.

In its sample, this clonotype was seen a few times. The chain links TRBV20-1 to TRBJ2-7; the match to TRBD2 covers 14 bases. With V trimmed by 4 bases and J by 6 bases, 5 bases remained unmatched. Looked up from germline, CDR1 is DFQATT and CDR2 is SNEGSKA (reference sequence). This CDR3 is built from 14 residues. The CDR3 spells CSATQGLAGAEQYF. In DNA, the CDR3 is TGCAGTGCTACCCAGGGACTAGCGGGAGCCGAGCAGTACTTC.

This chain joins TRBV6-6 and TRBJ1-2; D not certain. The CDR3 covers 13 residues. The germline V gene encodes CDR1 MNHNY and CDR2 SVGAGI (reference sequence). Trimming pared 7 bases from V and 7 bases from J, leaving 16 bases between. The CDR3 here is CASTSGDAGGYTF. The CDR3 bases are TGTGCCAGCACCTCAGGAGATGCGGGTGGCTACACCTTC.

This clonotype has at least ten counts. This sequence joins TRBV12-3 or TRBV12-4 and TRBJ2-7; D gene unclear. The CDR3 covers 15 residues. V lost 3 bases and J lost 0, with 12 bases in between. CDR3 residues: CASSFSYLGSYEQYF. The CDR3 DNA follows: TGTGCCAGCAGTTTTTCCTACTTAGGCTCCTACGAGCAGTACTTC.

The CDR3 region has the DNA TGCGCCAGCAGCGGGACGGCGGGCAATCAGCCCCAGCATTTT. Its translation: CASSGTAGNQPQHF. The chain has TRBV4-3 and TRBJ1-5, with D perhaps TRBD1 (5 bases). V dropped 5 bases and J dropped 2 bases, with 10 bases sitting between them. The CDR3 consists of 14 residues. Looked up from germline, CDR1 is LGHNA and CDR2 is YSLEER.

V gene TRBV19 combines with J gene TRBJ2-7; 7 nucleotides align to TRBD1. V trimming: 4 bases; J trimming: 3 bases; junction bases outside the gene matches: 9. The CDR3 contains 15 residues. From germline, CDR1 is LNHDA and CDR2 SQIVND (reference sequence). In DNA, the CDR3 is TGTGCCAGTAGTACCCACCGGACAGGCTACTACGAGCAGTACTTC. Translation gives CASSTHRTGYYEQYF.

V usage is TRBV12-3 or TRBV12-4 and J usage is TRBJ2-1; 10 bases line up with TRBD2. CDR3 length: 16 amino acids. Unmatched junction bases numbered 10, after V lost 6 bases and J lost 5 bases. The CDR3 DNA follows: TGTGCCAGCAGATCCCACGGGACTAGCGTAGACAATGAGCAGTTCTTC. It yields the protein CASRSHGTSVDNEQFF.

This chain connects TRBV9 to TRBJ2-3; D may be TRBD2 (6 bases). Between the trimmed V and J ends, which lost 4 bases and 0 bases, there was a span of 18 bases. CDR3 size: 17 residues. Germline V gives CDR1 SGDLS, CDR2 YYNGEE. The CDR3 sequence: CASSPRAGRPSTDTQYF. DNA of the CDR3: TGTGCCAGCAGCCCGAGGGCGGGGCGTCCTAGCACAGATACGCAGTATTTT.

This clonotype was seen a handful of times. The chain carries TRBV24-1 and TRBJ2-3; 7 nucleotides match TRBD1. The CDR3 covers 22 residues. The V gene end was trimmed by 1 base and the J gene end by 0 bases; junction bases not matched to a gene: 21. Germline lookup yields CDR1 KGHDR and CDR2 SFDVKD. The CDR3 region is CATSDFPREDRRLPPSTDTQYF. The DNA for the CDR3 is TGTGCCACCAGTGATTTCCCCAGAGAGGACAGGAGGCTCCCTCCTAGCACAGATACGCAGTATTTT.

The V gene is TRBV2, the J gene TRBJ2-2; no clear D gene. CDR1 and CDR2 from the germline V gene are SNHLY and FYNNEI. The CDR3 runs to 13 residues. With 7 bases removed from V and 6 bases from J, the gap between germline ends came to 12 bases. The CDR3 loop reads CASTHGESGELFF. The CDR3 nucleotides are TGTGCCAGCACCCACGGAGAGTCCGGGGAGCTGTTTTTT.

This chain's CDR3 is CSVERLTEAFF. The CDR3 region has the DNA TGCAGCGTTGAAAGGTTAACTGAAGCTTTCTTT. The V gene is TRBV29-1, the J gene TRBJ1-1; D is ambiguous. CDR1 and CDR2 (germline): SQVTM, ANQGSEA. Trimming removed 2 bases from V and 5 bases from J, with 6 bases in between. The CDR3 spans 11 residues.

This clonotype was seen ten or more times. This chain joins TRBV7-9 and TRBJ2-2; no firm D call. V was cut by 3 bases and J by 6 bases, with 11 bases left in between. This CDR3 contains 14 residues. CDR1 SEHNR and CDR2 FQNEAQ come from the germline V gene (reference sequence). The CDR3 region has the DNA TGTGCCAGCAGCTTGAGGAGAGGCTCCGGGGAGCTGTTTTTT. Protein sequence: CASSLRRGSGELFF.

This clonotype was recorded many times. The J gene is TRBJ2-1, the V gene TRBV7-2, with no clear D. V lost 4 bases, J lost 1 base, and 14 bases lay in between. Germline-derived CDR1 and CDR2 are SGHTA and FQGNSA. The CDR3 consists of 16 residues. CDR3 coding DNA: TGTGCCAGCAGCTCATCTCCGTTGATATCCTACAATGAGCAGTTCTTC. Residues: CASSSSPLISYNEQFF.

This clonotype was seen only a few times. This chain connects TRBV20-1 to TRBJ2-2, with D possibly TRBD2 on 7 matching bases. The ends were cut back, 1 base at V and 3 bases at J, with 15 bases in the middle. Germline V lookup: CDR1 DFQATT, CDR2 SNEGSKA (reference sequence). The CDR3 totals 16 residues. The CDR3 protein is CSARAREGGHTGELFF. CDR3 nucleotides: TGCAGTGCTAGAGCCAGGGAGGGGGGCCACACCGGGGAGCTGTTTTTT.